A selection of T cell receptor beta chains follows, all from one sample in a study of blood T cells in healthy people across ages. TCRdb fed the 5' RACE reads into MiXCR, producing one record per CDR3 protein. The table includes some 1,000,000 distinct CDR3 sequences, 20% to 25% detected once. The data also belong to a second study, concerning T cells of mothers and their children.

Sample: blood. All receptors derive from a girl aged 2 to 9 in good health. The CDR3 runs from the conserved cysteine through the conserved F or W. Each record gives: D gene, clone size, V gene, J gene, CDR3 DNA, CDR3 protein. D genes are given only for firm matches. Size values are once, few and many counts, or a class for expanded clones, and some rows have none.

>.|few|TRBV7-9|TRBJ2-3
TGTGCCAGCAGCTTGCTAGCCTCTGGCCCAGATACGCAGTATTTT
CASSLLASGPDTQYF
>TRBD1|.|TRBV20-1|TRBJ2-7
TGCAGTGCTCCGACAGGGGGTAGGGAGCAGTACTTC
CSAPTGGREQYF
>TRBD1|few|TRBV4-1|TRBJ2-2
TGCGCCAGCAGCCAAGGCAAAGGACAGGGGGATACCGGGGAGCTGTTTTTT
CASSQGKGQGDTGELFF
>TRBD1|.|TRBV20-1|TRBJ2-7
TGCAGTGCTAGAGATTGGGACAGGGAATCCTACGAGCAGTACTTC
CSARDWDRESYEQYF
>TRBD2|few|TRBV29-1|TRBJ2-3
TGCAGCGGGACTAGCGGGATTTTAGATACGCAGTATTTT
CSGTSGILDTQYF
>TRBD2|few|TRBV12-3/TRBV12-4|TRBJ2-4
TGTGCCAGCAGCGGACTAGCGGGCGACCCAAAAAAGTTATTTCAGTACTTC
CASSGLAGDPKKLFQYF
>.|.|TRBV6-5|TRBJ2-4
TGTGCCAGCAGTTTGGTGGCCCTCGGGAACATTCAGTACTTC
CASSLVALGNIQYF
>TRBD2|.|TRBV24-1|TRBJ2-5
TGTGCCACCAGTGATTTGCGGGAGGGCGGCGAGACCCGGTACTTC
CATSDLREGGETRYF
>TRBD2|.|TRBV2|TRBJ2-5
TGTGCCAGCAGTGAATTCGGAGCGGGAGGGGAGACCCAGTACTTC
CASSEFGAGGETQYF
>.|.|TRBV7-2|TRBJ2-5
TGTGCCAGCAGCTCCTGGAGCGGGCAAGAGACCCAGTACTTC
CASSSWSGQETQYF
>TRBD1|few|TRBV12-3/TRBV12-4|TRBJ2-5
TGTGCCAGCAGTCGACAGGGTGACGGAGGGACCCAGTACTTC
CASSRQGDGGTQYF
>.|.|TRBV5-1|TRBJ1-6
TGCGCCAGCAGGGCGAGATATTCACCCCTCCACTTT
CASRARYSPLHF
>.|.|TRBV7-2|TRBJ1-1
TGTGCCAGCAGCTTAGCAATTGGGGACAAACGTGAAGCTTTCTTT
CASSLAIGDKREAFF
>.|few|TRBV29-1|TRBJ1-4
TGCAGCGTTGGTACCTTATTCCGCCCTGAAAAACTGTTTTTT
CSVGTLFRPEKLFF
>TRBD2|.|TRBV15|TRBJ2-5
TGTGCCACCAGCAGAAGACTAGCGGGAGTAGAGACCCAGTACTTC
CATSRRLAGVETQYF
>.|few|TRBV4-2|TRBJ2-5
TGTGCCAGCAGCCAAGAGTACGCAGATTGGGAGACCCAGTACTTC
CASSQEYADWETQYF
>TRBD1|.|TRBV20-1|TRBJ2-5
TGCAGTGCTCTAGGACAGGGATGGTACCAAGAGACCCAGTACTTC
CSALGQGWYQETQYF
>.|.|TRBV29-1|TRBJ2-7
TGCAGCGTCGTGGGGGTCACAATCTTCTCCTACGAGCAGTACTTC
CSVVGVTIFSYEQYF
>.|many|TRBV6-5|TRBJ1-1
TGTGCCAGCAGTTATGGCTCGTTGAACACTGAAGCTTTCTTT
CASSYGSLNTEAFF
>TRBD2|.|TRBV5-6|TRBJ2-7
TGTGCCAGCAGCCGGAGCGGGGAAACCATGAACGAGCAGTACTTC
CASSRSGETMNEQYF
>.|many|TRBV13|TRBJ2-7
TGTGCCAGCAGCTTAGGCCGGAGCTACGAGCAGTACTTC
CASSLGRSYEQYF
>.|.|TRBV6-1|TRBJ2-4
TGTGCCAGCAGTGAAGGAAGTAGGATCGGATCCCTTATATCCTTC
CASSEGSRIGSLISF
>.|many|TRBV20-1|TRBJ2-7
TGCAGTGCTAGGACAGGCTACGAGCAGTACTTC
CSARTGYEQYF
>.|.|TRBV20-1|TRBJ2-1
TGCAGTGCACCTCTACTAGGCAATGAGCAGTTCTTC
CSAPLLGNEQFF
>TRBD2|.|TRBV6-1|TRBJ2-3
TGTGCCAGCAGTGAAGGGATTAGCGGGGGGACAGATACGCAGTATTTT
CASSEGISGGTDTQYF
>TRBD1|few|TRBV10-3|TRBJ1-2
TGTGCCATCAGACCGCTGGGACAGTTCTATGGCTACACCTTC
CAIRPLGQFYGYTF
>TRBD2|few|TRBV7-2|TRBJ2-5
TGTGCCAGCAGCTCTCCCCGGACTAGCGGAGGCGAGACCCAGTACTTC
CASSSPRTSGGETQYF
>TRBD2|.|TRBV9|TRBJ2-1
TGTGCCAGCAGCGTAGCCACTAGCGGGGGGGCGGGGGAGCAGTTCTTC
CASSVATSGGAGEQFF
>.|.|TRBV10-1|TRBJ2-1
TGCGCCAGCAGTGGGACGAGGCAGGCTCTGCAGTTCTTC
CASSGTRQALQFF
>TRBD2|.|TRBV6-1|TRBJ2-3
TGTGCCAGCAATGGCGGGAGTACCTGCACAGATACGCAGTATTTT
CASNGGSTCTDTQYF
>.|.|TRBV29-1|TRBJ1-2
TGCAGCGTTGAACACAGGGTGGTTGGCTACACCTTC
CSVEHRVVGYTF
>.|few|TRBV7-7|TRBJ1-4
TGTGCTAGCAGCCCAGTCTCGGCAGGTGAAAAACTGTTTTTT
CASSPVSAGEKLFF
>.|few|TRBV29-1|TRBJ1-2
TGCAGCGTTGAAGGTCTGAGTAGTGGCTACACCTTC
CSVEGLSSGYTF
>TRBD1|.|TRBV24-1|TRBJ2-3
TGTGCCACCAGTGACTGGGGACAGGGAGATACGCAGTATTTT
CATSDWGQGDTQYF
>TRBD1|few|TRBV12-3/TRBV12-4|TRBJ1-5
TGTGCCAGCAGTTTATGGCAGGGGGATCAGCCCCAGCATTTT
CASSLWQGDQPQHF
>TRBD1|few|TRBV24-1|TRBJ2-1
TGTGCCACCAGTGATTTAGGCAAGGGGACAGGGGTCCATGAGCAGTTCTTC
CATSDLGKGTGVHEQFF